These 8 T cell receptor beta chains were all obtained from the same sample, sequenced in a study of OX40 agonist ivuxolimab in advanced cancers. Profiling relied on immunoSEQ multiplex PCR, and the TCRdb table lists in-frame clones only, not all of them. The sample yields 50,000 to 65,000 clones, roughly 77% seen once. Sample: CD4+ or CD8+ T cells sorted from blood, taken in a trial of the OX40 agonist ivuxolimab. These receptors all come from an adult with an advanced solid tumor such as melanoma, head and neck, liver or kidney cancer.

This clone was recorded once. The J gene is TRBJ1-3, the V gene TRBV27; D not resolved. Germline assignment: CDR1 MNHEY and CDR2 SMNVEV (reference sequence). V gave up 6 bases and J gave up 2 bases, with 20 bases separating them. This CDR3 has 17 residues. CDR3 DNA: TGTGCCAGCAGACCCGATAGGTTATTGGTAGCTGGAAACACCATATATTTT. It yields the protein CASRPDRLLVAGNTIYF.

The CDR3 DNA sequence: TGTGCCAGTAGTATCGGGACGGGGTATGCTCAAGAGACCCAGTACTTC. Translated, it gives CASSIGTGYAQETQYF. The rearrangement links TRBV19 to TRBJ2-5; tentatively, D is TRBD1 or TRBD2 (5 bases each). Between the trimmed V and J ends, which lost 3 bases and 2 bases, there was a span of 16 bases. Looked up from germline, CDR1 is LNHDA and CDR2 is SQIVND (reference sequence). The CDR3 runs 16 residues.

The chain is built from TRBV7-9 and TRBJ2-3, with D unresolved. Germline loops: CDR1 SEHNR, CDR2 FQNEAQ (reference sequence). The V and J ends lost 3 bases and 2 bases respectively, with 15 bases between them. The CDR3 is 16 amino acids. CDR3 loop: CASSFDRSSYTDTQYF. In DNA, the CDR3 is TGTGCCAGCAGCTTTGATCGCTCAAGCTACACAGATACGCAGTATTTT.

The chain links TRBV11-2 to TRBJ2-7; 7 nucleotides align to TRBD1. CDR3 size: 13 residues. CDR1 and CDR2 from the germline V gene are SGHAT and FQNNGV. J lost 8 bases, V lost 1 base, and 5 bases had no gene match. This CDR3 reads CASSLGPGQQQYF. CDR3 in DNA: TGTGCCAGCAGCTTAGGTCCGGGACAGCAGCAGTACTTC.

The V and J genes are TRBV11-3 and TRBJ2-1, with a possible D match to TRBD2 (7 bases). With 1 base removed from V and 1 base from J, the gap between germline ends came to 14 bases. Germline V gives CDR1 SGHNT, CDR2 YENEEA. This CDR3 region has 17 residues. The CDR3 DNA follows: TGTGCCAGCAGCTTAGTGGGGGCGGGAGTTTCCTACAATGAGCAGTTCTTC. Its protein product is CASSLVGAGVSYNEQFF.

The V call is TRBV2, the J call TRBJ2-4, with a weak D call TRBD2 (7 bases). CDR1 and CDR2 (germline): SNHLY, FYNNEI. Trimming cost V 7 bases and J 10 bases, with 20 bases left between them. This CDR3 comprises 14 residues. The DNA for the CDR3 is TGTGCCAGCAAGCCCCGCGGGGGCGAGCCAATTCAGTACTTC. Residues: CASKPRGGEPIQYF.

The chain uses TRBV6-1 and TRBJ1-6, with D maybe TRBD1 (6 bases). CDR1 MNHNS and CDR2 SASEGT come from the germline V gene. This CDR3 spans 15 amino acids. Trimming removed 7 bases from V and 2 bases from J, with 12 bases in between. The CDR3 protein is CASTTGTAYNSPLHF. The CDR3 region has the DNA TGTGCCAGCACCACAGGGACGGCCTATAATTCACCCCTCCACTTT.

This chain joins TRBV5-1 and TRBJ2-3; D is ambiguous. Germline V gives CDR1 SGHRS, CDR2 YFSETQ. This CDR3 has 16 amino acids. With 1 base removed from V and 0 bases from J, the gap between germline ends came to 12 bases. CDR3 amino acids: CASSLFVPTSTDTQYF. The CDR3, as DNA: TGCGCCAGCAGCTTGTTCGTGCCCACTAGCACAGATACGCAGTATTTT.